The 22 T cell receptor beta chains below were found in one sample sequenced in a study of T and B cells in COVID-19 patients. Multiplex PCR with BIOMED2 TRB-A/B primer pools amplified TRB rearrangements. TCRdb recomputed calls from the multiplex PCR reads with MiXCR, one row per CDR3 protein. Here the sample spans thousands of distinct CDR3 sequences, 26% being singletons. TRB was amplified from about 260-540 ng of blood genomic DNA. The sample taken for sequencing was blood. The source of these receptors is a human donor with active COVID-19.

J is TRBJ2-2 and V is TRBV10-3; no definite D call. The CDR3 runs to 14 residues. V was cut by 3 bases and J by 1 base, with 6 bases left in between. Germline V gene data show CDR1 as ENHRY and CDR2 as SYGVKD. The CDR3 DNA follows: TGTGCCATCAGTGAATCGGGGAACACCGGGGAGCTGTTTTTT. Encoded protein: CAISESGNTGELFF.

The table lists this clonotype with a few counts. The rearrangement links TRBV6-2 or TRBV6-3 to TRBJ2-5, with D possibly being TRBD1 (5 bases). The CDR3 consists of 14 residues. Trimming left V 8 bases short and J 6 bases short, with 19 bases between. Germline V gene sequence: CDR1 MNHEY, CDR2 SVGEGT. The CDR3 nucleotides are TGTGCCAGCTTGCGGCCAGGATTGGGGCAGACCCAGTACTTC. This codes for CASLRPGLGQTQYF.

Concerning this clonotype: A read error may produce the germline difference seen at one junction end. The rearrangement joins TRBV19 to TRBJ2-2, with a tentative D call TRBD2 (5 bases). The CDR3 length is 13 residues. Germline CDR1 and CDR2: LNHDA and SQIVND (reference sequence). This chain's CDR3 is CANSFEIAGELFF. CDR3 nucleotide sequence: TGTGCCAATAGTTTTGAGATAGCGGGGGAGCTGTTTTTT.

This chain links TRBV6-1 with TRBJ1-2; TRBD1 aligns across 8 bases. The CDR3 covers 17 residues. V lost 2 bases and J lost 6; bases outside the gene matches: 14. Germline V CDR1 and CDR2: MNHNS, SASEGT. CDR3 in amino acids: CASSEPFYRGVEDGYTF. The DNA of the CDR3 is TGTGCCAGCAGTGAACCGTTCTACAGGGGGGTAGAGGATGGCTACACCTTC.

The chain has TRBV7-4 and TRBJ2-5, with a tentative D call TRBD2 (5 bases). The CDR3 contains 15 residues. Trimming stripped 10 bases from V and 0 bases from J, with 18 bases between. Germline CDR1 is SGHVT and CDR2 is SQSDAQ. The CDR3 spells CATARRGRDQETQYF. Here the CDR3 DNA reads TGTGCCACCGCGCGAAGAGGGCGGGACCAAGAGACCCAGTACTTC.

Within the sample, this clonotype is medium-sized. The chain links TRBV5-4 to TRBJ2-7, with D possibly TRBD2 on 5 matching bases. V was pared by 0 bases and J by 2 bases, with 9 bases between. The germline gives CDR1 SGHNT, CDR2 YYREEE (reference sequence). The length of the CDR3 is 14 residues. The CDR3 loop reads CASSLASPPYEQYF. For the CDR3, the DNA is TGTGCCAGCAGCTTGGCTAGCCCTCCCTACGAGCAGTACTTC.

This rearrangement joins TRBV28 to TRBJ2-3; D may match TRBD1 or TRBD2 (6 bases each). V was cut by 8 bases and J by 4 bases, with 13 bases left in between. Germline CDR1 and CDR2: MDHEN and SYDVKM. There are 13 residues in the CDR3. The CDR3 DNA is TGTGCCAGCGAGGGGGGCGCGGCAGATACGCAGTATTTT. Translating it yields CASEGGAADTQYF.

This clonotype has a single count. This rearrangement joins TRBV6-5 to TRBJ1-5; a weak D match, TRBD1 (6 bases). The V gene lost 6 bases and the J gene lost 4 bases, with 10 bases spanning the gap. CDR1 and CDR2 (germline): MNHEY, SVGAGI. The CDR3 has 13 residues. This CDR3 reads CASSLQGNQPQHF. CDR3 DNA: TGTGCCAGCAGCCTACAGGGAAATCAGCCCCAGCATTTT.

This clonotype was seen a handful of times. CDR3 sequence (DNA): TGCGCCAGCAGCCAAGATCGGGGCGGGGGGGCGGAGACCCAGTACTTC. Amino acid sequence: CASSQDRGGGAETQYF. V usage is TRBV4-3 and J usage is TRBJ2-5, with 9 positions matching TRBD2. Per germline, CDR1 LGHNA and CDR2 YSLEER. The trim removed 0 bases at V and 5 bases at J, leaving 7 bases unmatched. This CDR3 is built from 16 residues.

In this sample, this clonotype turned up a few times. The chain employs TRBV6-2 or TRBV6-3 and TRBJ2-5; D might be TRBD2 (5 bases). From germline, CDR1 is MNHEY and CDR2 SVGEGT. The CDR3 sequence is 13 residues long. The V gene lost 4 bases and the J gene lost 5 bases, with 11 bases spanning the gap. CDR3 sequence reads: CASSSRDSETQYF. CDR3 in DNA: TGTGCCAGCAGTTCCCGGGATTCGGAGACCCAGTACTTC.

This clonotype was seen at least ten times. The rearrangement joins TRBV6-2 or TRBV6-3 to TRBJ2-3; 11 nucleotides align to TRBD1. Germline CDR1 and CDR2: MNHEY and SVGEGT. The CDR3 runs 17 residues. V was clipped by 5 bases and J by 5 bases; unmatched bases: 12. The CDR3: CASSQRTGGRWEDTQYF. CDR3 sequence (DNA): TGTGCCAGCAGTCAAAGGACAGGGGGCAGGTGGGAAGATACGCAGTATTTT.

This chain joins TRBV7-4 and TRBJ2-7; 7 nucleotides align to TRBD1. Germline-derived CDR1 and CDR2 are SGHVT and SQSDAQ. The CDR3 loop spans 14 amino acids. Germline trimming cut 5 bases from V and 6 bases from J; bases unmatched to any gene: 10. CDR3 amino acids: CASSLGQVGGEQYF. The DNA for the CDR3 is TGTGCCAGCAGCCTTGGACAGGTCGGTGGCGAGCAGTACTTC.

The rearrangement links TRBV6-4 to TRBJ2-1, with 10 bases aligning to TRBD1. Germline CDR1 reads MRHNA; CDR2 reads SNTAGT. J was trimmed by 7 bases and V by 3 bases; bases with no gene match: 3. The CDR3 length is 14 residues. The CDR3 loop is CASSEDRGGNEQFF. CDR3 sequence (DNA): TGTGCCAGCAGTGAGGACAGGGGGGGGAATGAGCAGTTCTTC.

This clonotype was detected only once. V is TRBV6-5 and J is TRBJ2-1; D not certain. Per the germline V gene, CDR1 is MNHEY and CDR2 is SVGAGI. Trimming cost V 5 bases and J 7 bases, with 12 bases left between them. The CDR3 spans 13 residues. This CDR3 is CASSVRESNEQFF. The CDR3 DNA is TGTGCCAGCAGTGTTAGGGAATCAAATGAGCAGTTCTTC.

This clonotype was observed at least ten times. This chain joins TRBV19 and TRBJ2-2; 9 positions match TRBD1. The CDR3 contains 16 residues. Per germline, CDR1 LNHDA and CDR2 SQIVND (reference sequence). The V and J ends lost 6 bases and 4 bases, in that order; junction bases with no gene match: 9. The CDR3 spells CASRRRTGASTGELFF. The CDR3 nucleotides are TGTGCCAGTAGGCGCCGGACAGGGGCGTCCACCGGGGAGCTGTTTTTT.

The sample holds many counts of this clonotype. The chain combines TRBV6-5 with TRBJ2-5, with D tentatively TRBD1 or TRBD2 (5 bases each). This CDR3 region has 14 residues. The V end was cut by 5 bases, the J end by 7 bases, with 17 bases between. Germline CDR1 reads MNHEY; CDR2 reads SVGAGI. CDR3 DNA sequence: TGTGCCAGCAGTCAACCCGGGGCTACAAGGACCCAGTACTTC. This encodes CASSQPGATRTQYF.

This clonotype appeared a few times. CDR3 in amino acids: CASRPDSSSYTQYF. CDR3 in DNA: TGTGCCAGCAGACCCGACAGTAGTTCGTATACGCAGTATTTT. The rearrangement uses TRBV12-3 or TRBV12-4 and TRBJ2-3; weak D call: TRBD1 (5 bases). The CDR3 sequence is 14 residues long. Trimming left V 6 bases short and J 7 bases short, with 17 bases between.

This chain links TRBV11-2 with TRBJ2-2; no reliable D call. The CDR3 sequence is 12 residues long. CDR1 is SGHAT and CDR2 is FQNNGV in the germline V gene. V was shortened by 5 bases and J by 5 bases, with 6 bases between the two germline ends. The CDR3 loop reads CASSPGTGELFF. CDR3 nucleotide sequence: TGTGCCAGCAGCCCCGGGACCGGGGAGCTGTTTTTT.

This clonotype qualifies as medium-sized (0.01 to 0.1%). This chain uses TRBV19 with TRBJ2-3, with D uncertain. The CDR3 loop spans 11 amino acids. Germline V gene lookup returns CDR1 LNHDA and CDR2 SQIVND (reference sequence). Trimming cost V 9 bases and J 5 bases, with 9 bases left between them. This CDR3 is CASTWKDTQYF. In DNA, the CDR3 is TGTGCCAGCACTTGGAAAGATACGCAGTATTTT.

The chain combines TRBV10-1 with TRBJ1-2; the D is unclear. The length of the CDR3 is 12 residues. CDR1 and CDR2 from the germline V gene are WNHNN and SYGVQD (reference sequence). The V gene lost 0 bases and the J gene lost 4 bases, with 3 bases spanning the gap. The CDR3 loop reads CASSESGYGYTF. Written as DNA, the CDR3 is TGCGCCAGCAGTGAGTCGGGCTATGGCTACACCTTC.

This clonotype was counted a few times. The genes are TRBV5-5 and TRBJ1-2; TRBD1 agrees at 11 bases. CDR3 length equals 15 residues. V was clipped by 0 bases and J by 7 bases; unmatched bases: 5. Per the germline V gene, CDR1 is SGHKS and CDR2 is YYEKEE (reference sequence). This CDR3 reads CASSLGLGTGGGYTF. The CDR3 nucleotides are TGTGCCAGCAGCTTGGGGCTTGGGACAGGGGGTGGCTACACCTTC.

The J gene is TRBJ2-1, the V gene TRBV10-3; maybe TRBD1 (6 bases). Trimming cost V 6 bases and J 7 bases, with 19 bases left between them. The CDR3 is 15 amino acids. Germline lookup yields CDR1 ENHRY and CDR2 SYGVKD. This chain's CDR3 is CAIRPLGGAMNEQFF. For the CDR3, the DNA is TGTGCCATCAGACCACTAGGGGGTGCTATGAATGAGCAGTTCTTC.